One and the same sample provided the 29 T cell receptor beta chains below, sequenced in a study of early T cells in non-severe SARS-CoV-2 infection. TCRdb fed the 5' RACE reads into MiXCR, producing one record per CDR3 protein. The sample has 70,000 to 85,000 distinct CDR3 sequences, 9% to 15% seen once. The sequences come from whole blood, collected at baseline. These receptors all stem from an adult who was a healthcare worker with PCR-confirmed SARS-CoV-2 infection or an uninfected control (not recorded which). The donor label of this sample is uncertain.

CDR3 bases: TGCAGTGCTAGAGTAGGCTCCGACAGGGGCTCCCTTAACTATGGCTACACCTTC. This gives the protein CSARVGSDRGSLNYGYTF. The rearrangement links TRBV20-1 to TRBJ1-2, with 8 bases identical to TRBD1. Trimming removed 1 base from V and 1 base from J; junction bases left unmatched: 14. This CDR3 is 18 amino acids long. Germline lookup yields CDR1 DFQATT and CDR2 SNEGSKA (reference sequence).

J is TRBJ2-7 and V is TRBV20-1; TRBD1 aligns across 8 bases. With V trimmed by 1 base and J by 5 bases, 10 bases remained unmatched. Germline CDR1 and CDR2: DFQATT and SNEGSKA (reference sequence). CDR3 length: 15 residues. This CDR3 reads CSARAPRGPGDEQYF. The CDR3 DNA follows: TGCAGTGCTAGAGCACCCAGGGGGCCTGGGGACGAGCAGTACTTC.

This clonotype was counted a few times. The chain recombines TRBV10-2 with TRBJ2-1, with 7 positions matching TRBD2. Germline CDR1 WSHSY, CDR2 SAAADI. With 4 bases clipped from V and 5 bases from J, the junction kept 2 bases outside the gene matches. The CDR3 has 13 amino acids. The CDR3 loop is CASSVGLNNEQFF. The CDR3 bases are TGCGCCAGCAGTGTGGGACTAAACAATGAGCAGTTCTTC.

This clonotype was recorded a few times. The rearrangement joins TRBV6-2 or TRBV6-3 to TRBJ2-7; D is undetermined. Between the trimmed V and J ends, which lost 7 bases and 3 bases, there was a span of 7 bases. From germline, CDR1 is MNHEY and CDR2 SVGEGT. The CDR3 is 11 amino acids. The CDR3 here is CASTQNYEQYF. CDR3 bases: TGTGCCAGCACACAGAACTACGAGCAGTACTTC.

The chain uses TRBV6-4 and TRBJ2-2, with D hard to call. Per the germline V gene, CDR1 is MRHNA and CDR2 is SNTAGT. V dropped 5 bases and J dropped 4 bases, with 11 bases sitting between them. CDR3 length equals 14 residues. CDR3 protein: CASSQSPVTGELFF. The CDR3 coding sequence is TGTGCCAGCAGTCAATCACCGGTCACCGGGGAGCTGTTTTTT.

CDR3 residues: CASSLDGTDYF. The CDR3 nucleotides are TGCGCCAGCAGCTTGGACGGGACAGATTACTTC. This sequence joins TRBV5-1 and TRBJ2-7, with 7 bases fitting TRBD1. The CDR3 has 11 residues. CDR1 is SGHRS, CDR2 YFSETQ, per germline. V shed 0 bases and J 13 bases; nucleotides not matched to a gene: 4.

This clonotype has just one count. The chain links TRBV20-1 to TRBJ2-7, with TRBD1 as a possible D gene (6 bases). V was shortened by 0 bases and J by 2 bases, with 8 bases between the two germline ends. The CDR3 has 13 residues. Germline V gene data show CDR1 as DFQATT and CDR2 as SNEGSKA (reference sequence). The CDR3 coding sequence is TGCAGTGCTAGAGATGGGACAACCTACGAGCAGTACTTC. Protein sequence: CSARDGTTYEQYF.

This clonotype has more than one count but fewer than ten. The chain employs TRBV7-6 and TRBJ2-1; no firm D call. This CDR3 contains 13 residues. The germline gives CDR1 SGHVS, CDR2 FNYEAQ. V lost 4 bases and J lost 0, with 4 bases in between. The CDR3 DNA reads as TGTGCCAGCAGCTGGAGCTCCTACAATGAGCAGTTCTTC. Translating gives CASSWSSYNEQFF.

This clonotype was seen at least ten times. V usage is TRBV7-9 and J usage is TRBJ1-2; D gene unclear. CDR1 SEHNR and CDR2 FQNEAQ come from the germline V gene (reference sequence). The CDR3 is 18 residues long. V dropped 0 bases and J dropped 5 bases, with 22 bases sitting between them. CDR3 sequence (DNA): TGTGCCAGCAGCTTAGCGATAGACTACGGAACGGCGGCTTATGGCTACACCTTC. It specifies CASSLAIDYGTAAYGYTF.

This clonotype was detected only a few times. The CDR3 reads CSAGQGVNQPQHF. CDR3 coding DNA: TGCAGTGCTGGACAGGGAGTTAATCAGCCCCAGCATTTT. The rearrangement uses TRBV20-1 and TRBJ1-5; 8 nucleotides match TRBD1. Trimming removed 5 bases from V and 4 bases from J; junction bases left unmatched: 4. Germline CDR1 is DFQATT and CDR2 is SNEGSKA (reference sequence). The CDR3 has 13 residues.

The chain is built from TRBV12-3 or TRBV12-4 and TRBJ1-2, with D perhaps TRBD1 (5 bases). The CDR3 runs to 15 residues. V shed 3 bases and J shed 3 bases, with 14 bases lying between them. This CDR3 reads CASSLYTTGDYGYTF. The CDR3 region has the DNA TGTGCCAGCAGTTTGTACACTACAGGAGACTATGGCTACACCTTC.

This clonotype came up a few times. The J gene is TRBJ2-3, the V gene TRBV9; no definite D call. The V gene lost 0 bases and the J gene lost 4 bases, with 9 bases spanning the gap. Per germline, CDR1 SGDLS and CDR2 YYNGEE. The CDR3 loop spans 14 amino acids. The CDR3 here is CASSVEGHADTQYF. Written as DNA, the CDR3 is TGTGCCAGCAGCGTAGAGGGCCACGCAGATACGCAGTATTTT.

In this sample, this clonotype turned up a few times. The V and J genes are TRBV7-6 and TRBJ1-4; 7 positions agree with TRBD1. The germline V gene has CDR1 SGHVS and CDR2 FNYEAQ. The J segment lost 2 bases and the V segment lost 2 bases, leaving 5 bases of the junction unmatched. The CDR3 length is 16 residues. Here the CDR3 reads CASSLMPGQTNEKLFF. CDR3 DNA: TGTGCCAGCAGCTTAATGCCGGGACAGACTAATGAAAAACTGTTTTTT.

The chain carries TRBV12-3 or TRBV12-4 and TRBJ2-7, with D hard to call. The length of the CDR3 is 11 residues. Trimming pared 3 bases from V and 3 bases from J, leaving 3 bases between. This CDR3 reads CASSFLYEQYF. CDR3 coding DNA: TGTGCCAGCAGTTTTCTCTACGAGCAGTACTTC.

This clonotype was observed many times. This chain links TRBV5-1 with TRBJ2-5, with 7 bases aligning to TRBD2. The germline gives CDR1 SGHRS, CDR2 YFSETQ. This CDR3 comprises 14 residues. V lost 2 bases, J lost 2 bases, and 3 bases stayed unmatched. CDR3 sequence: CASSLGTTQETQYF. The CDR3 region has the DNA TGCGCCAGCAGCTTAGGGACTACTCAAGAGACCCAGTACTTC.

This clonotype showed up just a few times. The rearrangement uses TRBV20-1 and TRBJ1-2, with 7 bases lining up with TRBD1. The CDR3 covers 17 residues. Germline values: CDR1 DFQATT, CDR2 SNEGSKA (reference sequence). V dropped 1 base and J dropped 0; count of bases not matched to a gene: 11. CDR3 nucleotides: TGCAGTGCTAGAGGGGGGACAGCTTTAATCCCTAACTATGGCTACACCTTC. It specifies CSARGGTALIPNYGYTF.

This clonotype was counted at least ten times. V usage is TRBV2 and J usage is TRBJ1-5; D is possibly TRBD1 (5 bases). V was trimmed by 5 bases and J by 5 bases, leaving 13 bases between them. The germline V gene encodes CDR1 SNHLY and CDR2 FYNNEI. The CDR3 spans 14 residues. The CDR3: CASSFQGRDQPQHF. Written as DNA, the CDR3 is TGTGCCAGCAGTTTTCAGGGACGGGATCAGCCCCAGCATTTT.

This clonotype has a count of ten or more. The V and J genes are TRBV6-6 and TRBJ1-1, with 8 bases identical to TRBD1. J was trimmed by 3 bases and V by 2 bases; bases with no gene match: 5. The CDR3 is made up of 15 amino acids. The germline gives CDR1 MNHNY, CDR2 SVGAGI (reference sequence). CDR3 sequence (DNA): TGTGCCAGCAGTTACCCTGGGACAGGTCACACTGAAGCTTTCTTT. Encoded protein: CASSYPGTGHTEAFF.

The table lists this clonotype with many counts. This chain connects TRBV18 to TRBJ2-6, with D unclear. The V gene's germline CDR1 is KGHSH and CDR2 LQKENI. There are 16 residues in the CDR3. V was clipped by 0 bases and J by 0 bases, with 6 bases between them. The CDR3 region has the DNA TGTGCCAGCTCACCACCGAGAATCTCTGGGGCCAACGTCCTGACTTTC. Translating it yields CASSPPRISGANVLTF.

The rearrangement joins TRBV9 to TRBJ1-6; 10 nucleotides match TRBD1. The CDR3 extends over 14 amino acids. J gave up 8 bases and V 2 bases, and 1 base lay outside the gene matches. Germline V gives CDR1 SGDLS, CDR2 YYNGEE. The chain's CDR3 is CASSVGQGDSPLHF. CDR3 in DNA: TGTGCCAGCAGCGTCGGACAGGGGGATTCACCCCTCCACTTT.

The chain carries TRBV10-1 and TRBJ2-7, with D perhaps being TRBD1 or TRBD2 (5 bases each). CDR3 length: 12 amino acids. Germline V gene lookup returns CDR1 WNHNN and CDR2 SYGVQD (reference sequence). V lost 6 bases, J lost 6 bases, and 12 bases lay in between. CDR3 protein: CASRGTAGEQYF. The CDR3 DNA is TGCGCCAGCAGGGGGACGGCGGGCGAGCAGTACTTC.

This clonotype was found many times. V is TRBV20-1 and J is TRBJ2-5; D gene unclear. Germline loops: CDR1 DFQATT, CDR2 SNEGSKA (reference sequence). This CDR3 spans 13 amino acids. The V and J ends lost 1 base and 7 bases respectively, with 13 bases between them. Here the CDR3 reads CSARATPSVTQYF. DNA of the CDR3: TGCAGTGCTAGAGCCACCCCGTCGGTGACCCAGTACTTC.

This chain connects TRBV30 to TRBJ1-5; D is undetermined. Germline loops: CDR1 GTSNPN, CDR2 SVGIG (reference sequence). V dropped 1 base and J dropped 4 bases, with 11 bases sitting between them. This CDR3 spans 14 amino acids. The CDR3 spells CAWSGVVSNQPQHF. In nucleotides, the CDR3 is TGTGCCTGGAGTGGGGTCGTCAGTAATCAGCCCCAGCATTTT. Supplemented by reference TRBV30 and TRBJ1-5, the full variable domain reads SQTIHQWPATLVQPVGSPLSLECTVEGTSNPNLYWYRQAAGRGLQLLFYSVGIGQISSEVPQNLSASRPQDRQFILSSKKLLLSDSGFYLCAWSGVVSNQPQHFGDGTRLSIL.

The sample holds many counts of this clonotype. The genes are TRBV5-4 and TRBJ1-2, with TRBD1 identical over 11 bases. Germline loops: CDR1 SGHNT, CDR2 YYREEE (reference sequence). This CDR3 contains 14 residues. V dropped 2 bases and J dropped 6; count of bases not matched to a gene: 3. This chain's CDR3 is CASSFRTGGDGYTF. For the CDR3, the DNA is TGTGCCAGCAGCTTCCGGACAGGGGGCGATGGCTACACCTTC. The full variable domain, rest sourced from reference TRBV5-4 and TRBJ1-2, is ETGVTQSPTHLIKTRGQQVTLRCSSQSGHNTVSWYQQALGQGPQFIFQYYREEENGRGNFPPRFSGLQFPNYSSELNVNALELDDSALYLCASSFRTGGDGYTFGSGTRLTVV.

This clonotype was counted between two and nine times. The chain's CDR3 is CASSLVGSSYEQYF. In DNA, the CDR3 is TGTGCCAGCAGCTTAGTCGGCAGTTCCTACGAGCAGTACTTC. The chain uses TRBV7-2 and TRBJ2-7, with no clear D. The CDR3 has 14 residues. The germline gives CDR1 SGHTA, CDR2 FQGNSA. Trimming took 1 base from V and 1 from J, leaving 8 bases between them.

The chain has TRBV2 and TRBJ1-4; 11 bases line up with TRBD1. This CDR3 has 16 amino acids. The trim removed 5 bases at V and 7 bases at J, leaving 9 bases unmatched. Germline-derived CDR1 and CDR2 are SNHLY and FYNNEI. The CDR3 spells CASSTLSGQGVEKLFF. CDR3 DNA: TGTGCCAGCAGTACCCTCTCGGGACAGGGGGTTGAAAAACTGTTTTTT. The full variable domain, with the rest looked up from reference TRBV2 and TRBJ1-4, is EPEVTQTPSHQVTQMGQEVILRCVPISNHLYFYWYRQILGQKVEFLVSFYNNEISEKSEIFDDQFSVERPDGSNFTLKIRSTKLEDSAMYFCASSTLSGQGVEKLFFGSGTQLSVL.

The CDR3 bases are TGTGCCAGCAGCTTACAGGGTGACGGCGGGGAGCTGTTTTTT. Translated, it gives CASSLQGDGGELFF. The chain couples TRBV11-2 to TRBJ2-2, with a tentative D call TRBD1 (5 bases). Trimming took 2 bases from V and 7 from J, leaving 11 bases between them. The CDR3 covers 14 residues. The germline V gene encodes CDR1 SGHAT and CDR2 FQNNGV.

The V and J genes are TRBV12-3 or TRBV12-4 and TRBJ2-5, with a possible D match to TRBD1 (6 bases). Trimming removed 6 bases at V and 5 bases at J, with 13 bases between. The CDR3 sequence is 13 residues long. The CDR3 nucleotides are TGTGCCAGCAGCGAGACAGGCGCGGAGACCCAGTACTTC. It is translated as CASSETGAETQYF.

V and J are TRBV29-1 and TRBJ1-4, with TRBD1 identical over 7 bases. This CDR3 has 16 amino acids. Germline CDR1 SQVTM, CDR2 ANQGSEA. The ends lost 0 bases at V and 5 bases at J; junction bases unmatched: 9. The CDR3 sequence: CSVEDRPSTGNEKLFF. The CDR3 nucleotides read TGCAGCGTTGAAGACCGCCCGTCGACAGGGAATGAAAAACTGTTTTTT. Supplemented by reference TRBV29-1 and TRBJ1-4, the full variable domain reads SAVISQKPSRDICQRGTSLTIQCQVDSQVTMMFWYRQQPGQSLTLIATANQGSEATYESGFVIDKFPISRPNLTFSTLTVSNMSPEDSSIYLCSVEDRPSTGNEKLFFGSGTQLSVL.